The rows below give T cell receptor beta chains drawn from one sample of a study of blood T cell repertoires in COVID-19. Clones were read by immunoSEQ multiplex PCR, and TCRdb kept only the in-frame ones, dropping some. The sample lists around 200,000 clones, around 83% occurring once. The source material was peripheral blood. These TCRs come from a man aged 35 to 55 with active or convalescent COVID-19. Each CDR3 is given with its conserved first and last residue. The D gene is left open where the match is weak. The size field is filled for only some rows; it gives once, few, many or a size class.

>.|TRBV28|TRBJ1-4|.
CASSFIGGTNEKLFF
TGTGCCAGCAGTTTTATTGGGGGGACTAATGAAAAACTGTTTTTT
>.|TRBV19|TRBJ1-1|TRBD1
CASTPTSGTANTEAFF
TGTGCCAGTACCCCAACCTCCGGGACAGCGAACACTGAAGCTTTCTTT
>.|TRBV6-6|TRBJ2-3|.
CAASRGSSADTQYF
TGTGCCGCGAGTCGGGGGAGTTCTGCAGATACGCAGTATTTT
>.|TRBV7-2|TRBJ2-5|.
CASSSSMQETQYF
TGTGCCAGCAGCTCGTCTATGCAAGAGACCCAGTACTTC
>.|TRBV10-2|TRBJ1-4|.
CASLLPRGGDEKLFF
TGCGCCAGCCTCCTCCCCCGGGGAGGAGATGAAAAACTGTTTTTT
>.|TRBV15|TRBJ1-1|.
CATSRTGQNTEAFF
TGTGCCACCAGCAGGACAGGTCAAAACACTGAAGCTTTCTTT
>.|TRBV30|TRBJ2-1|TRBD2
CAWSRGGALNEQFF
TGTGCCTGGAGTCGCGGGGGGGCTCTCAATGAGCAGTTCTTC
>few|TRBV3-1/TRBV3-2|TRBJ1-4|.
CASSQHYINRQTNEKLFF
TGTGCCAGCAGCCAACACTACATAAATCGGCAGACTAATGAAAAACTGTTTTTT
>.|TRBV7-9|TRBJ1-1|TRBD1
CASSPDRAEAFF
TGTGCCAGCAGCCCCGACAGGGCAGAAGCTTTCTTT
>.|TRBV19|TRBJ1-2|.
CASSIGLDGYTF
TGTGCCAGTAGTATAGGACTGGATGGCTACACCTTC
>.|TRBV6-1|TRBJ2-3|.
CASSEGRTTDTQYF
TGTGCCAGCAGTGAGGGGCGGACCACAGATACGCAGTATTTT
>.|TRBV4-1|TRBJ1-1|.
CASSQGAGNTEAFF
TGCGCCAGCAGCCAAGGGGCGGGGAACACTGAAGCTTTCTTT
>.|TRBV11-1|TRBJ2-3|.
CASSSSTDTQYF
TGTGCCAGCAGCTCGTCCACAGATACGCAGTATTTT
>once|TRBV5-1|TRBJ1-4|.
CASSSGNEKLFF
TGCGCCAGCAGTTCAGGGAATGAAAAACTGTTTTTT
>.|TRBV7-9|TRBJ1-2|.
CASLGQGLYSGYTF
TGTGCCAGCCTGGGGCAGGGCCTCTATAGCGGCTACACCTTC
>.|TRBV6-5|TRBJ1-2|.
CASSYAKQGYGYTF
TGTGCCAGCAGTTACGCAAAGCAGGGGTATGGCTACACCTTC
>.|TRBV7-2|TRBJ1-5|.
CASSSVDQPQHF
TGTGCCAGCAGCTCCGTTGATCAGCCCCAGCATTTT
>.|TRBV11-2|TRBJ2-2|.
CASSFTIRANTGELFF
TGTGCCAGCAGCTTCACTATACGTGCGAACACCGGGGAGCTGTTTTTT
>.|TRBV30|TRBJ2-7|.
CAWSVGVNEQYF
TGTGCCTGGAGTGTAGGAGTAAACGAGCAGTACTTC
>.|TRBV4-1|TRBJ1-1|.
CASSQLLGRQGTEAFF
TGCGCCAGCAGCCAATTATTGGGGAGGCAAGGGACTGAAGCTTTCTTT
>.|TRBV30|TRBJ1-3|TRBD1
CAWKTGGGNTIYF
TGTGCCTGGAAAACAGGGGGGGGAAACACCATATATTTT
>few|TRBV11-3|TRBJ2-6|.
CASSLVHSSSGANVLTF
TGTGCCAGCAGCTTAGTACACAGCAGCTCTGGGGCCAACGTCCTGACTTTC
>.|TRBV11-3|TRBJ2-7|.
CASSFDRSYEQYF
TGTGCCAGCAGCTTCGACAGGTCCTACGAGCAGTACTTC
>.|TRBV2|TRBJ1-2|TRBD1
CASSNGQGMDYGYTF
TGTGCCAGCAGCAACGGACAGGGTATGGACTATGGCTACACCTTC
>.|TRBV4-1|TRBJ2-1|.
CASSQGLGRAYNEQFF
TGCGCCAGCAGCCAAGGGTTAGGCAGGGCCTACAATGAGCAGTTCTTC
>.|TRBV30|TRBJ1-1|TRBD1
CAWRGQGYAEAFF
TGTGCCTGGCGGGGACAGGGGTATGCTGAAGCTTTCTTT
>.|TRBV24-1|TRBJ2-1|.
CATSDSQGNEQFF
TGTGCCACCAGTGACTCACAGGGAAATGAGCAGTTCTTC
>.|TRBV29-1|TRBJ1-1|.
CSVERGRHSTLRSKTLLPYEAFF
TGCAGCGTTGAAAGGGGGAGACATAGTACCCTAAGGTCCAAAACCCTACTCCCATATGAAGCTTTCTTT
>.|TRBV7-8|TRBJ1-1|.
CASSQTENTEAFF
TGTGCCAGCAGCCAAACAGAGAACACTGAAGCTTTCTTT
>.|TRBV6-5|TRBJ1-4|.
CASSYSEANEKLFF
TGTGCCAGCAGTTACTCAGAGGCTAATGAAAAACTGTTTTTT
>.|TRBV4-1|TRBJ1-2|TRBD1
CASSQDELGDRVSYGYTF
TGCGCCAGCAGCCAAGACGAACTGGGGGACAGGGTTAGCTATGGCTACACCTTC
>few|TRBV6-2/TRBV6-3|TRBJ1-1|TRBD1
CASSPQGGNTEAFF
TGTGCCAGCAGTCCCCAGGGGGGGAACACTGAAGCTTTCTTT
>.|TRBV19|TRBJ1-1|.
CASLPEAGNEAFF
TGTGCCAGCCTACCCGAGGCCGGGAATGAAGCTTTCTTT
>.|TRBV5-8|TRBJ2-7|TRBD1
CASSPRGQGIGEQYF
TGTGCCAGCAGCCCAAGGGGACAGGGGATTGGCGAGCAGTACTTC
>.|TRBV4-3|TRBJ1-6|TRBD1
CASSQDTGGSPLHF
TGCGCCAGCAGCCAAGATACAGGGGGTTCACCCCTCCACTTT